This T cell receptor beta chain was sequenced in a study of OX40 agonist ivuxolimab in advanced cancers. About the research overall: Among those enrolled, mean age was around 55 years (range about 23 to 90) and 70% to 85% were male. Partial responses were seen in three patients, one with hepatocellular carcinoma and two with cutaneous melanoma. Study conclusions and caveats: Expanded clones were, on average, more numerous in CD8+ T cells than in CD4+. There was clonal expansion of CD4+ and CD8+ blood T cells by week 6 at 0.1 to 3.0 mg/kg.

The data were produced by immunoSEQ multiplex PCR, yet TCRdb's version contains in-frame clones alone and is incomplete. The table includes roughly 29,000 clones, roughly 92% detected once. CDR1 is MNHEY, CDR2 SMNVEV, per germline (reference sequence). Trimming at V came to 3 bases and at J to 3 bases, leaving 7 bases not matched to a gene. The CDR3 loop spans 15 amino acids. Concerning this clone: Antigen unknown.

The chain employs TRBV27 and TRBJ2-7; TRBD1 matches at 8 bases. Sequenced here: CD4+ or CD8+ T cells sorted from blood, sampled in a trial of the OX40 agonist ivuxolimab. The receptor's source is an adult with an advanced solid tumor such as melanoma, head and neck, liver or kidney cancer. CDR3 DNA: TGTGCCAGCAGTTTCAGCCGGACAGGGAACTACGAGCAGTACTTC. As protein: CASSFSRTGNYEQYF.